The clone carrying this TCR beta chain was observed a few times. Its antigen remains unknown. This CDR3 region has 12 residues. The V end was cut by 3 bases, the J end by 7 bases, with 8 bases between. Germline assignment: CDR1 SGHTA and CDR2 FQGNSA. Donors gave around 9.8 milliliters of peripheral blood apiece. No fewer than 6 million PBMCs went into each sample. This sample stems from a study of blood T cells in healthy people across ages. Study outcomes and limitations: A roughly linear age-dependent decrease characterized TCR beta diversity per million T cells. Strong correlation existed between TCR beta diversity and naive T cell percentage.

With a J-beta primer mix and a sample-barcoded 5' primer, a second PCR ran about 7 to 12 cycles. TCRdb re-analysed the 5' RACE reads in MiXCR, keeping a single row per CDR3 protein. The data show about 1.1 million distinct CDR3 sequences, roughly two fifths seen once. Sequencing was done on a sample of blood. This chain connects TRBV7-2 to TRBJ2-3; D not certain. This TCR was recovered from a man younger than 30 in good health. CDR3 residues: CASSLRYNTQYF. Here the CDR3 DNA reads TGTGCCAGCAGCTTGCGATACAATACGCAGTATTTT.